The 2 T cell receptor beta chains below were found in one sample sequenced in a study of cytomegalovirus exposure and HLA in healthy donors. The PCR made use of 60 Vbeta and 13 Jbeta primers. TCRdb's table, derived via immunoSEQ multiplex PCR, lists solely in-frame clones and lacks some. The sample includes 150,000 to 200,000 clones, over 75% of them seen just once. Sequencing used PBMCs. These TCRs come from a woman aged 50 to 60 in good health and CMV-seropositive.

The chain has TRBV18 and TRBJ1-1, with 7 bases matching TRBD1. Losses at the gene ends were 3 bases for V and 5 bases for J; bases not matched to a gene: 9. Germline-derived CDR1 and CDR2 are KGHSH and LQKENI. CDR3 size: 15 residues. The CDR3 coding sequence is TGTGCCAGCTCACCTCTAGGGGGCGCGGGGACTGAAGCTTTCTTT. This encodes CASSPLGGAGTEAFF.

The chain couples TRBV9 to TRBJ1-2; 10 positions match TRBD1. Germline assignment: CDR1 SGDLS and CDR2 YYNGEE. CDR3 length: 16 residues. The V segment lost 4 bases and the J segment 2 bases; nucleotides outside the gene matches: 8. CDR3 amino acids: CASSPRQGATNYGYTF. The CDR3 bases are TGTGCCAGCAGCCCGAGACAGGGGGCTACAAACTATGGCTACACCTTC.